The clone carrying this TCR beta chain was seen only a few times. What it binds is unknown. V lost 3 bases to trimming and J lost 0 bases, with 9 bases between them. The CDR3 sequence is 15 residues long. Germline loops: CDR1 LNHDA, CDR2 SQIVND (reference sequence). This sample is drawn from a study of T cell repertoires in cytomegalovirus infection. Study-wide background: Indications came from public TCR beta signatures; they pointed to CMV infection and to a matching HLA type.

General study points: Dominant in the ex vivo response were TCR beta clonotypes restricted by HLA-C and specific for CMV. Cumulated frequencies of public TCR beta families served to identify carriers of CMV plus the relevant HLA.

TCRdb reanalysed the reads using MiXCR and keeps one entry per CDR3 protein. The sample consists of more than 650,000 distinct CDR3 sequences, about 40% of them appearing once. This TCR derives from a human donor in good health (CMV status not recorded). Some clones in this sample may be carry-over from other donors' samples. The chain uses TRBV19 and TRBJ1-3; possibly TRBD1 for D (5 bases). Sample: PBMCs. CDR3 region: CASSMDTVSGNTIYF. The DNA of the CDR3 is TGTGCCAGTAGTATGGACACTGTCTCTGGAAACACCATATATTTT.